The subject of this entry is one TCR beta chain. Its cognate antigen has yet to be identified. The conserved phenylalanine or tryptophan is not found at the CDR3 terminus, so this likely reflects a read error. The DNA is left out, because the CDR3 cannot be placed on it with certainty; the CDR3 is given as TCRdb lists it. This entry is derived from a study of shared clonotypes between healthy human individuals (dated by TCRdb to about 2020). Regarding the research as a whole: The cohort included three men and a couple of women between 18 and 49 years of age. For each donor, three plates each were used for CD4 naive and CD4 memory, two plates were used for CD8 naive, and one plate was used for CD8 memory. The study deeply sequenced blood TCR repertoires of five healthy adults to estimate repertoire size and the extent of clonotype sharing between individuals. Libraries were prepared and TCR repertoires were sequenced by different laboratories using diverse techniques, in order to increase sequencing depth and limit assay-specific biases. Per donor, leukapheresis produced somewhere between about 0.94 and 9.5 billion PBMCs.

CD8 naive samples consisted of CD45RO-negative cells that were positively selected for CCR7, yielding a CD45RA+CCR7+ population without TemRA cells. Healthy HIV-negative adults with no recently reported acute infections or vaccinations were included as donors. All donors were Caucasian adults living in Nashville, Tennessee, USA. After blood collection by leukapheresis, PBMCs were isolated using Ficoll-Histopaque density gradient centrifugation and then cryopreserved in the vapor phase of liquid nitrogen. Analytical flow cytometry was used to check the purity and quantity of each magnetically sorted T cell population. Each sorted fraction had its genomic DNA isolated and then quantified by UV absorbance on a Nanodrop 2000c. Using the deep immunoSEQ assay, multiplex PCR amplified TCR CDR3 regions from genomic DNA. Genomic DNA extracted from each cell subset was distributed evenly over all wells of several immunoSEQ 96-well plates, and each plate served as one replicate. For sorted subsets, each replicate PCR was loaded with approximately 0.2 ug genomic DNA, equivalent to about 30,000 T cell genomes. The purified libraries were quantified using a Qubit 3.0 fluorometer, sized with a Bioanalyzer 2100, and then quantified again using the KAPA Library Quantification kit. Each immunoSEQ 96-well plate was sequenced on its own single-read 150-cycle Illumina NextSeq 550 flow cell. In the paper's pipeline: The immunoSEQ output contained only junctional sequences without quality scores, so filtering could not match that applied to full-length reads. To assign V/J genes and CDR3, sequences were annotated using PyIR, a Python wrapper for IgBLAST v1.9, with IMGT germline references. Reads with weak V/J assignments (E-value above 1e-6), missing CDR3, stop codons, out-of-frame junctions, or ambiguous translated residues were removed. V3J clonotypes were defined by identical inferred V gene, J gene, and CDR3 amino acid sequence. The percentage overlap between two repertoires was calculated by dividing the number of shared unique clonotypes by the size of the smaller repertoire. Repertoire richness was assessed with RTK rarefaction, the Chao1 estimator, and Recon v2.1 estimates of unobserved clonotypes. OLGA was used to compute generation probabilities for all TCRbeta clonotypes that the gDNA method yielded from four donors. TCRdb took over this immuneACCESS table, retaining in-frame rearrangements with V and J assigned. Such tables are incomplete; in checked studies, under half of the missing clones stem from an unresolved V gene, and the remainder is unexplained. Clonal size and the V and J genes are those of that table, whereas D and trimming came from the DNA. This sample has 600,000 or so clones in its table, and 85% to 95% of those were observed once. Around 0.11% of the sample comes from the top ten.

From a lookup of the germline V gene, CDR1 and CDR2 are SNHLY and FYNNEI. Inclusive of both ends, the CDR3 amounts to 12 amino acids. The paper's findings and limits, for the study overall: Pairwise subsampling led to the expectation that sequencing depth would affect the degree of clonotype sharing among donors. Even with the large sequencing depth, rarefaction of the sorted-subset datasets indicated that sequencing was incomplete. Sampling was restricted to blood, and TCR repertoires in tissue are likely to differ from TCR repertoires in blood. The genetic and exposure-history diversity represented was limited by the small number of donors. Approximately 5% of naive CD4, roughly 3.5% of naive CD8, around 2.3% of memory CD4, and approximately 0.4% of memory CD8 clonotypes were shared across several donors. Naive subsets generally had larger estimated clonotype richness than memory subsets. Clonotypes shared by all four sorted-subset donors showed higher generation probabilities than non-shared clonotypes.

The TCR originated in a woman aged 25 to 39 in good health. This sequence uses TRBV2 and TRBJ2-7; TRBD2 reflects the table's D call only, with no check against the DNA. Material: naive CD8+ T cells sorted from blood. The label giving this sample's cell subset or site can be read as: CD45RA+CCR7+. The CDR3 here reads CTSSEAGLPPVY.